A selection of T cell receptor beta chains follows, all from one sample in a study of blood T cell repertoires in COVID-19. Generated by immunoSEQ multiplex PCR, the TCRdb table keeps only in-frame clones and is missing some. The data show some 83,000 clones, with 65% to 85% seen just once and 3.5% to 4% held by the top ten. The sequencing input was peripheral blood. The receptors derive from a man aged 45-65 years with acute or convalescent COVID-19. Each CDR3 is given with its conserved first and last residue. The D gene is left open where the match is weak. Rows may omit the clone size; those that give it use once, few, many or a size class.

length	J	size	D	V	DNA	CDR3
14	TRBJ2-7	.	TRBD1	TRBV5-1	TGCGCCAGCAGCACGGGACAGCGACCCTACGAGCAGTACTTC	CASSTGQRPYEQYF
14	TRBJ2-1	.	.	TRBV2	TGTGCCAGCAGTGGACAGGTCTCCTACAATGAGCAGTTCTTC	CASSGQVSYNEQFF
15	TRBJ1-1	.	TRBD1	TRBV30	TGTGCCTGGAGAGGGGGACAGGGGGCGAATGCTGAAGCTTTCTTT	CAWRGGQGANAEAFF
15	TRBJ2-7	once	.	TRBV19	TGTGCCAGTAGTATCGGCGGCAGCAGACTCTACGAGCAGTACTTC	CASSIGGSRLYEQYF
15	TRBJ2-1	.	TRBD2	TRBV6-6	TGTGCCAGCAGCCCCGGGGGAGCGGGGGGGGATGAGCAGTTCTTC	CASSPGGAGGDEQFF
14	TRBJ2-7	medium-sized	.	TRBV5-4	TGTGCCAGCAGCTTGGGTTTAACAGCCTACGAGCAGTACTTC	CASSLGLTAYEQYF
15	TRBJ2-7	.	TRBD1	TRBV18	TGTGCCAGCTCACCCCAAGACAGGGCGTCCTACGAGCAGTACTTC	CASSPQDRASYEQYF
18	TRBJ1-2	few	.	TRBV7-2	TGTGCCAGCAGCTTATATCCCATTCGAAGAGAGTCTAACTATGGCTACACCTTC	CASSLYPIRRESNYGYTF
15	TRBJ1-6	few	.	TRBV30	TGTGCCTGGAGACTGTCAAGCTCCTATAATTCACCCCTCCACTTT	CAWRLSSSYNSPLHF
12	TRBJ1-6	.	.	TRBV30	TGTGCCTGGGGGAGGTCAGATTCACCCCTCCACTTT	CAWGRSDSPLHF
15	TRBJ2-7	.	.	TRBV9	TGTGCCAGCAGCGTAGATCAAGGCAGGGTGGACGAGCAGTACTTC	CASSVDQGRVDEQYF
16	TRBJ2-2	.	TRBD1	TRBV18	TGTGCCAGCTCAGCCCGGGACAGGGGAAACACCGGGGAGCTGTTTTTT	CASSARDRGNTGELFF
12	TRBJ2-3	.	.	TRBV24-1	TGTGCCACCAGTGGACAAACAGATACGCAGTATTTT	CATSGQTDTQYF
15	TRBJ1-5	.	.	TRBV10-2	TGCGCCAGCAGTGATCGGGCGGGGTTTGGTCAGCCCCAGCATTTT	CASSDRAGFGQPQHF
13	TRBJ1-4	.	TRBD1	TRBV7-7	TGTGCCAGCAGCCCACAGGGGTATGAAAAACTGTTTTTT	CASSPQGYEKLFF
12	TRBJ1-4	.	.	TRBV3-1/TRBV3-2	TGTGCCAGCAGTCTGGCCAGGGAAAAACTGTTTTTT	CASSLAREKLFF
14	TRBJ2-2	.	TRBD1	TRBV7-3	TGTGCCAGCAGCCCGGGGACAGCCTCCGGGGAGCTGTTTTTT	CASSPGTASGELFF
11	TRBJ2-1	.	TRBD1	TRBV28	TGTGCCAGCAGGGACAGGGGAGGTCCGTTCTTC	CASRDRGGPFF
15	TRBJ1-2	.	TRBD1	TRBV5-1	TGCGCCAGCAGCCCAGCGGACAGGGAGGTCTATGGCTACACCTTC	CASSPADREVYGYTF
14	TRBJ1-5	.	.	TRBV5-4	TGTGCCAGCAGCGCCGGACAGTTTAATCAGCCCCAGCATTTT	CASSAGQFNQPQHF
13	TRBJ1-2	.	.	TRBV9	TGTGCCAGCAGAGGGCAGGGGAATTATGGCTACACCTTC	CASRGQGNYGYTF
15	TRBJ1-1	once	TRBD1	TRBV7-3	TGTGCCAGCAGCTTAACGGGACAGGGAGGAAGCGAAGCTTTCTTT	CASSLTGQGGSEAFF
15	TRBJ2-4	few	.	TRBV29-1	TGCAGCGTTGTCTATCAGGGGCGGGCCAAAAACATTCAGTACTTC	CSVVYQGRAKNIQYF